What follows is one T cell receptor (beta chain) and its context. This sample is drawn from a study of T-cell memory formation after mild COVID-19. A single record per CDR3 protein comes from TCRdb applying MiXCR to the 5' RACE reads. The data show 200,000 or so distinct CDR3 sequences, with 15% to 20% seen just once and about 1.9% held by the top ten. The sequencing sample was made of PBMCs or a T cell subset sorted from them (not recorded which). This TCR derives from an adult woman who had mild COVID-19 (a few samples of this study predate the infection). Cell type and time point are not known.

The CDR3 bases are TGTGCCAGCAGCCGTTCGGGGCACTACGAGCAGTACTTC. It yields the protein CASSRSGHYEQYF. The gene calls are TRBV5-4 and TRBJ2-7; possibly TRBD1 or TRBD2 for D (5 bases each). CDR3 size: 13 residues. With 4 bases removed from V and 3 bases from J, the gap between germline ends came to 11 bases. Germline CDR1 reads SGHNT; CDR2 reads YYREEE (reference sequence).